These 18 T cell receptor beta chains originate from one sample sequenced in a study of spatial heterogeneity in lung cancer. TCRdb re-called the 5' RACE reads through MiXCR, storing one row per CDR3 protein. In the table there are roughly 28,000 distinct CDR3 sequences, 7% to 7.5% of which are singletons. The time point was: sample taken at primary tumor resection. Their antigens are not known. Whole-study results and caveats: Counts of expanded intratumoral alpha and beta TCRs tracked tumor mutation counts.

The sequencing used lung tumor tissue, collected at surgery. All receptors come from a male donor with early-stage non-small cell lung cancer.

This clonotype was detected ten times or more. The CDR3 protein is CASSPDWAETQYF. For the CDR3, the DNA is TGTGCCAGCAGCCCCGACTGGGCAGAGACCCAGTACTTC. V usage is TRBV11-2 and J usage is TRBJ2-5; D is ambiguous. The CDR3 has 13 amino acids. Trimming removed 5 bases at V and 4 bases at J, with 11 bases between. The germline V gene encodes CDR1 SGHAT and CDR2 FQNNGV. The whole variable domain, filled in from reference TRBV11-2 and TRBJ2-5, reads EAGVAQSPRYKIIEKRQSVAFWCNPISGHATLYWYQQILGQGPKLLIQFQNNGVVDDSQLPKDRFSAERLKGVDSTLKIQPAKLEDSAVYLCASSPDWAETQYFGPGTRLLVL.

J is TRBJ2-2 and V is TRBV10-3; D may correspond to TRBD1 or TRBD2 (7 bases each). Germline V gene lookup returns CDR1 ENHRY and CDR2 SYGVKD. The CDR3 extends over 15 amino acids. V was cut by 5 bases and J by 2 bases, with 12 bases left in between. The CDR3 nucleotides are TGTGCCATCAGTACAGGGGACTACAACACCGGGGAGCTGTTTTTT. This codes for CAISTGDYNTGELFF.

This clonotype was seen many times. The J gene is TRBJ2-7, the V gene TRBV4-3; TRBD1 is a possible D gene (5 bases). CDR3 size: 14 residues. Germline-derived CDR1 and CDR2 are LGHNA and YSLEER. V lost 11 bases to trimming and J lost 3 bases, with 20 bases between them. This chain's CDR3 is CAPRTGSDSYEQYF. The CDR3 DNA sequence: TGCGCCCCCCGTACCGGGTCCGACAGCTACGAGCAGTACTTC.

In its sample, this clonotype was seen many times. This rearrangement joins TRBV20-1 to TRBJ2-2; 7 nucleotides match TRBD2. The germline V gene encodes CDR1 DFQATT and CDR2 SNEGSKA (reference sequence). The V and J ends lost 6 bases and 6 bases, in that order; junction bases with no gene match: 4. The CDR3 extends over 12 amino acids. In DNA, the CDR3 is TGCAGTGCCCAGCGGGGTCCCGGGGAGCTGTTTTTT. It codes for CSAQRGPGELFF.

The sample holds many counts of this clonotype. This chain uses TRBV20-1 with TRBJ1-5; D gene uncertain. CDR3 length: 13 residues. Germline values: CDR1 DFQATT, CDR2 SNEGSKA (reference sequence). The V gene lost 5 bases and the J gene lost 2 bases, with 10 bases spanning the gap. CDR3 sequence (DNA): TGCAGTGCTGGGAGGGTGGGCAATCAGCCCCAGCATTTT. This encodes CSAGRVGNQPQHF.

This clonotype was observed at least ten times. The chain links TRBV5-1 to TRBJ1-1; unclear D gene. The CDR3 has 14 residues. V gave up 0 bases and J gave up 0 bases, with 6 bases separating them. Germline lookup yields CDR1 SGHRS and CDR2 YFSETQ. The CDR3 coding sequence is TGCGCCAGCAGCTTGGAGTGGATGAACACTGAAGCTTTCTTT. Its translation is CASSLEWMNTEAFF. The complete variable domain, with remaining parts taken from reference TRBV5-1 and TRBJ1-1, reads KAGVTQTPRYLIKTRGQQVTLSCSPISGHRSVSWYQQTPGQGLQFLFEYFSETQRNKGNFPGRFSGRQFSNSRSEMNVSTLELGDSALYLCASSLEWMNTEAFFGQGTRLTVV.

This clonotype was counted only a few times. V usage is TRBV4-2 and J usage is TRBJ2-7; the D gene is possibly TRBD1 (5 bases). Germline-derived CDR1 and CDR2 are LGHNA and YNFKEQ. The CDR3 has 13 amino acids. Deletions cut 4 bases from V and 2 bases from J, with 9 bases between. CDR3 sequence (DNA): TGTGCCAGCAGCCGGGGCAGGACCTACGAGCAGTACTTC. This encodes CASSRGRTYEQYF.

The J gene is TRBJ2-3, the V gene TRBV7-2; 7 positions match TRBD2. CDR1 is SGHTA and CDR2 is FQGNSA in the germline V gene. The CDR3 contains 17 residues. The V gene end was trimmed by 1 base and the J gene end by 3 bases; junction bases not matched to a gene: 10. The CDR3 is CASSLVRDYLDTDTQYF. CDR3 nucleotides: TGTGCCAGCAGCTTAGTACGGGACTACCTAGATACAGATACGCAGTATTTT.

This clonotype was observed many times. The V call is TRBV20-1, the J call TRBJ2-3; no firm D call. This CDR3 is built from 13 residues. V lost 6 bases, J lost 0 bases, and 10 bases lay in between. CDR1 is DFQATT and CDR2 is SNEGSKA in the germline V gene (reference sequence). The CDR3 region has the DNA TGCAGTGCGTGTTCCCCTAGCACAGATACGCAGTATTTT. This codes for CSACSPSTDTQYF.

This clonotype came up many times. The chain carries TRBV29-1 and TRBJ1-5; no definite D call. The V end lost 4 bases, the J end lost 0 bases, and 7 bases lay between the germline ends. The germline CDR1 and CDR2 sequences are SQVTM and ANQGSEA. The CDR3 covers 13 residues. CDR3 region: CSVGGNSNQPQHF. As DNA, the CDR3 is TGCAGCGTTGGGGGAAATAGCAATCAGCCCCAGCATTTT.

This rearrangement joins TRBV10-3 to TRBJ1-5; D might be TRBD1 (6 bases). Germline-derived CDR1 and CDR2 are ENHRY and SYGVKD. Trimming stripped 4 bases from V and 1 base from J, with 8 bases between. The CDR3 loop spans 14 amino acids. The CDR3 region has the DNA TGTGCCATCAGTGCGGGGGCGAGCAATCAGCCCCAGCATTTT. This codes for CAISAGASNQPQHF.

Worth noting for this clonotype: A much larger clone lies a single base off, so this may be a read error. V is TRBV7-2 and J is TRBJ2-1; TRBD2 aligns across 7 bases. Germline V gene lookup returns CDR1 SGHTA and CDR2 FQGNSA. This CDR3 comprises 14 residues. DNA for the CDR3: TGTGTCAGCAGCGGGGACTCGGCCTACAATGAGCAGTTCTTC. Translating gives CVSSGDSAYNEQFF.

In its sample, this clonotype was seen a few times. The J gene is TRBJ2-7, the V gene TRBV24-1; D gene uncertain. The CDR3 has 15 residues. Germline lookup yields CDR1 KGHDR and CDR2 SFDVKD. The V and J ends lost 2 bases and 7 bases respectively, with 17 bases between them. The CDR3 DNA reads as TGTGCCACCAGTGATTCCGGGTCCTCCTCTCATGAGCAGTACTTC. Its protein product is CATSDSGSSSHEQYF.

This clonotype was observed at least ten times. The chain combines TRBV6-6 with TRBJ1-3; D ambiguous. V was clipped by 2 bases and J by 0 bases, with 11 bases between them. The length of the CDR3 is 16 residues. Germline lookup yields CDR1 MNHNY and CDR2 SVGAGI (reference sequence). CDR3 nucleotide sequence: TGTGCCAGCAGTTACCCCGTGGCCATCTCTGGAAACACCATATATTTT. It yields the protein CASSYPVAISGNTIYF.

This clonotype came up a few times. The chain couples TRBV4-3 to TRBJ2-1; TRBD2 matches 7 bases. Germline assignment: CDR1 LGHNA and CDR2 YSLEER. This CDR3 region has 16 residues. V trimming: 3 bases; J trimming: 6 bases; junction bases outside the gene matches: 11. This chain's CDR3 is CASSQEFDSGPNEQFF. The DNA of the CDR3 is TGCGCCAGCAGCCAGGAATTCGATAGCGGGCCCAATGAGCAGTTCTTC.

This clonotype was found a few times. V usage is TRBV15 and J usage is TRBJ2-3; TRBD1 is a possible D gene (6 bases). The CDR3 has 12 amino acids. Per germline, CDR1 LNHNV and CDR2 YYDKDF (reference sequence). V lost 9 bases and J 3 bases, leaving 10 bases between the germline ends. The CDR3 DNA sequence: TGTGCCACTGGCAGGGGAACAGATACGCAGTATTTT. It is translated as CATGRGTDTQYF. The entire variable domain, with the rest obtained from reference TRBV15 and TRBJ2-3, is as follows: DAMVIQNPRYQVTQFGKPVTLSCSQTLNHNVMYWYQQKSSQAPKLLFHYYDKDFNNEADTPDNFQSRRPNTSFCFLDIRSPGLGDTAMYLCATGRGTDTQYFGPGTRLTVL.

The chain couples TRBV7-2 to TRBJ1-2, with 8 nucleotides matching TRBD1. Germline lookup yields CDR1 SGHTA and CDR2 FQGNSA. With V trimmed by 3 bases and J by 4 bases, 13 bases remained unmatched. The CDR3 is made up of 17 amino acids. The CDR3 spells CASSLDYRGSLGYGYTF. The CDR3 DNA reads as TGTGCCAGCAGCTTGGATTACAGGGGGAGTCTTGGCTATGGCTACACCTTC.

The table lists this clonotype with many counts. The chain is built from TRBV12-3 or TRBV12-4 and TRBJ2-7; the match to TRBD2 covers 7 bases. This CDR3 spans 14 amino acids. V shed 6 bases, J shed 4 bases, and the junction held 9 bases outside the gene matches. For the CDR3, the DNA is TGTGCCAGCAGGGGGAGGGCCGGTCCGTACGAGCAGTACTTC. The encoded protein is CASRGRAGPYEQYF.